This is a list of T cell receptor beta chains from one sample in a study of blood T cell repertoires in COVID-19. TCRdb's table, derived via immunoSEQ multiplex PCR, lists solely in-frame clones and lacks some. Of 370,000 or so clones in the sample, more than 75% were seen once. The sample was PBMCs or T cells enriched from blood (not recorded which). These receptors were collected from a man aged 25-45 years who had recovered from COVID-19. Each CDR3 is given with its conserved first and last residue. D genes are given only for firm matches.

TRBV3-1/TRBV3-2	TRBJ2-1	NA	CASSQERALSSYNEQFF
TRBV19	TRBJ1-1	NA	CASTPGGMNTEAFF
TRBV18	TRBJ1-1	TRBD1	CASSQGQRMNTEAFF
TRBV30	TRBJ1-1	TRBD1	CAWRRPGQLNTEAFF
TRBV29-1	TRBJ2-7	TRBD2	CSVDVTSGATSYEQYF
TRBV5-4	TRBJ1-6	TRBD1	CASSTDRDSPLHF
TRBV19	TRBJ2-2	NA	CASRSGWTGELFF
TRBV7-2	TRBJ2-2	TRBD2	CASSHPRGGITGELFF
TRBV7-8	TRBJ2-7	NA	CASSLEAASGSYEQYF
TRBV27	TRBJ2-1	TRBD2	CASSWASGNEQFF
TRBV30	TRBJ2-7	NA	CAWSGRGYEQYF
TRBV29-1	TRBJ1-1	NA	CSDGGFGTEAFF